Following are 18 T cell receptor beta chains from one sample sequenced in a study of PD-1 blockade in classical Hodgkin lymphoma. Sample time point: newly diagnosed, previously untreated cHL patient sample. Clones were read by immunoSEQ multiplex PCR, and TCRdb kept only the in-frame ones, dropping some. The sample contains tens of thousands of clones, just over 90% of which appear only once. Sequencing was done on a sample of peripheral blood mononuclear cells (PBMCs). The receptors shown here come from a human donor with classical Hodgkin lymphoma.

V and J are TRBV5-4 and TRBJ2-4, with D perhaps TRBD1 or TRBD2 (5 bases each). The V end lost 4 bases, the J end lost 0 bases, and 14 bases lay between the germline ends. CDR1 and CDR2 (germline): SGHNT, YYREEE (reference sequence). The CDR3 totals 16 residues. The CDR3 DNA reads TGTGCCAGCAGCAAGAATCGGGGCCTAGCCAAAAACATTCAGTACTTC. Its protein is CASSKNRGLAKNIQYF.

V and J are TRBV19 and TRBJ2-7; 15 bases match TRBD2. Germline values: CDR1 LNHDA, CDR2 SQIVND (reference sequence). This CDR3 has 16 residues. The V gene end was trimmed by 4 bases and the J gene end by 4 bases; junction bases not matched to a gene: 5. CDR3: CASSRGLAGGAYEQYF. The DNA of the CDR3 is TGTGCCAGTAGTAGGGGACTAGCGGGAGGTGCTTACGAGCAGTACTTC.

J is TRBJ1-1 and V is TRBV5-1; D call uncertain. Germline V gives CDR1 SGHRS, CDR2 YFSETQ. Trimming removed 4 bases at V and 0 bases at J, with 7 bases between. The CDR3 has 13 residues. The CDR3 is CASSVRVNTEAFF. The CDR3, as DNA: TGCGCCAGCAGCGTCAGAGTGAACACTGAAGCTTTCTTT.

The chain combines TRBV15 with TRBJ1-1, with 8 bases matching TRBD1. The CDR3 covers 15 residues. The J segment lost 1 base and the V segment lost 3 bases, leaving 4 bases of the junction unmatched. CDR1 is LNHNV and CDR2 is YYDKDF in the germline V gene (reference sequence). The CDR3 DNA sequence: TGTGCCACCAGCAGGGGACAGGCCGCGAACACTGAAGCTTTCTTT. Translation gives CATSRGQAANTEAFF.

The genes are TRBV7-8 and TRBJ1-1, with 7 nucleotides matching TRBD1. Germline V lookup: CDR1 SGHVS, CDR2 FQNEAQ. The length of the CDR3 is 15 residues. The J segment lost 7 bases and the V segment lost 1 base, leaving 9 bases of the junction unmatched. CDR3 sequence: CASSLGPRGDDEAFF. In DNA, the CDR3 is TGTGCCAGCAGCTTAGGACCCAGGGGGGATGATGAAGCTTTCTTT.

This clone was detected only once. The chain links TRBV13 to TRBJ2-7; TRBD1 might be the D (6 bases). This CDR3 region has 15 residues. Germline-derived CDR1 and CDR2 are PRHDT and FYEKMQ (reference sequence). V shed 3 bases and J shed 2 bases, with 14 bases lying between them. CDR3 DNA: TGTGCCAGCAGCTTCTCCGGGACAAGAGCCTACGAGCAGTACTTC. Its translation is CASSFSGTRAYEQYF.

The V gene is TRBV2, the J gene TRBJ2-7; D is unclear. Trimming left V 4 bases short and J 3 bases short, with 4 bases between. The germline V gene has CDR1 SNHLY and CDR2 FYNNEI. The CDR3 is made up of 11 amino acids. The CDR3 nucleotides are TGTGCCAGCAGTGGCGGCTACGAGCAGTACGTC. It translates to CASSGGYEQYV.

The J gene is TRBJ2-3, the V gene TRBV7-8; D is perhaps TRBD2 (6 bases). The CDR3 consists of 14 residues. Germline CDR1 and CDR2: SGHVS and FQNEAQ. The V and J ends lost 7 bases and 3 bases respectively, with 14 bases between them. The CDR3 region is CASNTGERTDTQYF. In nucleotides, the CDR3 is TGTGCCAGCAACACGGGAGAGAGGACAGATACGCAGTATTTT.

CDR3 protein: CASSFGGQGIRKLFF. In DNA, the CDR3 is TGTGCCAGCAGTTTTGGAGGACAGGGAATTCGAAAACTGTTTTTT. This sequence joins TRBV27 and TRBJ1-4, with 8 positions matching TRBD1. Per the germline V gene, CDR1 is MNHEY and CDR2 is SMNVEV (reference sequence). With V trimmed by 3 bases and J by 10 bases, 10 bases remained unmatched. This CDR3 spans 15 amino acids.

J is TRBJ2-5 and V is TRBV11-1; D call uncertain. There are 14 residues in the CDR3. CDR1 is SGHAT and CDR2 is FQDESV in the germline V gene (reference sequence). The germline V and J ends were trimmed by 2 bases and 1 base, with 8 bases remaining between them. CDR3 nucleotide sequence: TGTGCCAGCAGCTTACGCTCAGCCCAAGAGACCCAGTACTTC. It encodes CASSLRSAQETQYF. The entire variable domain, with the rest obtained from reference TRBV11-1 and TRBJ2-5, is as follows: EAEVAQSPRYKITEKSQAVAFWCDPISGHATLYWYRQILGQGPELLVQFQDESVVDDSQLPKDRFSAERLKGVDSTLKIQPAELGDSAMYLCASSLRSAQETQYFGPGTRLLVL.

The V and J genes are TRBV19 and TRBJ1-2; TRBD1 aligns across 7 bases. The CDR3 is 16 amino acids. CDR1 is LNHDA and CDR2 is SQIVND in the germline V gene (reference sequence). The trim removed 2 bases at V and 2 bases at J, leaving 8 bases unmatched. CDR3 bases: TGTGCCAGTAGTATATTCACCGGGACAGCCAACTATGGCTACACCTTC. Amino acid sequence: CASSIFTGTANYGYTF.

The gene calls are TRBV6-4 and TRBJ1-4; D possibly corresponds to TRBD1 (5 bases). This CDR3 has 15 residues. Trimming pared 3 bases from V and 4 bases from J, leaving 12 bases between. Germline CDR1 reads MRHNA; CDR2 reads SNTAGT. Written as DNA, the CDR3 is TGTGCCAGCAGTGAAGGAGGGACGGGTAATGAAAAACTGTTTTTT. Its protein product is CASSEGGTGNEKLFF.

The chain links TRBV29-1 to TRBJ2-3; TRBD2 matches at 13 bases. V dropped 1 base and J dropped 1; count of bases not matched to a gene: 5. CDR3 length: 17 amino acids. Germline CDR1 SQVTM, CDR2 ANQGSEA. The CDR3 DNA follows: TGCAGCGTTGAAGGGACTAGCGGGAGCCATGGCACAGATACGCAGTATTTT. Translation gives CSVEGTSGSHGTDTQYF.

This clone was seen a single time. This chain's CDR3 is CASSQTRGSERTDTQYF. The CDR3 DNA follows: TGTGCCAGCTCCCAGACTCGGGGATCGGAGCGGACAGATACGCAGTATTTT. The chain has TRBV18 and TRBJ2-3; TRBD2 might be the D (5 bases). The CDR3 is 17 amino acids. Trimming stripped 6 bases from V and 3 bases from J, with 22 bases between. Looked up from germline, CDR1 is KGHSH and CDR2 is LQKENI.

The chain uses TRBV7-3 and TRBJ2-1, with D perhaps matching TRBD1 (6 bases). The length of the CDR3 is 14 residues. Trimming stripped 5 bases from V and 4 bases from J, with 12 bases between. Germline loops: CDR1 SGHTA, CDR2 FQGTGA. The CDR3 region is CASSDDGQYNEQFF. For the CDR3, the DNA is TGTGCCAGCAGCGATGACGGACAGTACAATGAGCAGTTCTTC.

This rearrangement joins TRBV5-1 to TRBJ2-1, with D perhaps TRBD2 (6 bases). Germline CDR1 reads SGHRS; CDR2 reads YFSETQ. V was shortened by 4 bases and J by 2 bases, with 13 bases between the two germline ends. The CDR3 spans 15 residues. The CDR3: CASSPRDSTYNEQFF. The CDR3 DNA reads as TGCGCCAGCAGCCCGCGGGACTCTACCTACAATGAGCAGTTCTTC.

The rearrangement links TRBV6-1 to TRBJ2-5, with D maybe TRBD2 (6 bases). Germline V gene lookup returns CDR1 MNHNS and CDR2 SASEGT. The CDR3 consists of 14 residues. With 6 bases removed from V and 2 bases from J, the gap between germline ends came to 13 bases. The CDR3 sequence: CASRVFGGQETQYF. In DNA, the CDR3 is TGTGCCAGCAGGGTCTTCGGGGGACAAGAGACCCAGTACTTC.

CDR3 region: CSVVGTGEGGYTF. The DNA for the CDR3 is TGCAGCGTTGTGGGGACAGGGGAGGGTGGCTACACCTTC. V is TRBV29-1 and J is TRBJ1-2; 10 nucleotides match TRBD1. CDR1 and CDR2 from the germline V gene are SQVTM and ANQGSEA. Trimming cost V 4 bases and J 7 bases; bases outside gene matches: 6. The CDR3 loop spans 13 amino acids.